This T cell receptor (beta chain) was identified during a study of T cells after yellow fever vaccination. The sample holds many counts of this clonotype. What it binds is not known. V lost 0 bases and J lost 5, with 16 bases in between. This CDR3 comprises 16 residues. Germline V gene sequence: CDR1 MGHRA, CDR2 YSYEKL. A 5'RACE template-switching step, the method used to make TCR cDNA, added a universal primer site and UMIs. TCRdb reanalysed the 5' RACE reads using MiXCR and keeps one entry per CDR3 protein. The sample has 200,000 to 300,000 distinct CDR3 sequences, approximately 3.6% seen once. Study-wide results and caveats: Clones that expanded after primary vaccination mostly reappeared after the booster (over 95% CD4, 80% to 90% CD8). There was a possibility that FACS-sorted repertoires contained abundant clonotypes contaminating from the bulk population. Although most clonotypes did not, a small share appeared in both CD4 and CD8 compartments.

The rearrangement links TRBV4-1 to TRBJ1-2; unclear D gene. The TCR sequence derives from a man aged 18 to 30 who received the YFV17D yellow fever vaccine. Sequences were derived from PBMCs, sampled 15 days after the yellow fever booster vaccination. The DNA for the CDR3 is TGCGCCAGCAGCCAAGACCAAAAGGAGGTGGGGTATGGCTACACCTTC. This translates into CASSQDQKEVGYGYTF.